The sequence of this T cell receptor beta chain was determined in a study of cytomegalovirus exposure and HLA in healthy donors. Across the whole study: Early released data comprised 80 million or so unique TCRs from HLA-typed donors.

Notes on the study in general: Presence/absence analyses assumed roughly uniform sequencing depth across donors. In a later analysis, parvovirus B19, influenza, CMV and Epstein-Barr virus appeared linked to several top co-occurrence clusters.

In the PCR, 60 Vbeta and 13 Jbeta primers were used. Produced via immunoSEQ multiplex PCR; TCRdb's table is partial and in-frame only. The top ten clones hold more than 1% of a sample with about 170,000 clones, over 80% of them seen once. Germline V lookup: CDR1 MNHEY, CDR2 SMNVEV (reference sequence). The CDR3 consists of 16 residues. After removal of 1 base from V and 9 bases from J, the junction contained 12 bases not matched to a gene. This clone was detected only once. Its target is not known. Sequenced: PBMCs. This TCR came from a boy younger than 10 in good health and CMV-seronegative. The chain employs TRBV27 and TRBJ1-5, with TRBD1 matching over 7 bases. The CDR3 sequence is CASSLLGGPTPWPQHF. In nucleotides, the CDR3 is TGTGCCAGCAGTTTATTAGGGGGCCCTACTCCATGGCCCCAGCATTTT.